Presented here are 30 T cell receptor beta chains from one specimen sequenced in a study of radiation and T cells in renal cell carcinoma. The repertoire was sequenced with immunoSEQ multiplex PCR; TCRdb's copy has only in-frame clones and lacks some. The table shows about 130,000 clones, with more than 70% occurring only once. Time point here: baseline pretreatment blood. Regarding treatment: 15 Gy SBRT to primary tumor, nephrectomy 4 weeks later. The sample consisted of blood, taken from a patient whose treatment included radiotherapy and nephrectomy. These receptors were collected from a woman between 50 and 59 years old with renal cell carcinoma.

In its sample, this clone was seen once. The chain uses TRBV7-2 and TRBJ1-1; weak D call: TRBD1 (5 bases). V gave up 7 bases and J gave up 4 bases, with 13 bases separating them. Per the germline V gene, CDR1 is SGHTA and CDR2 is FQGNSA. CDR3 length: 13 residues. The CDR3 loop is CASNKWDATEAFF. The CDR3 DNA is TGTGCCAGCAACAAATGGGACGCCACTGAAGCTTTCTTT.

Only one count was recorded for this clone. The chain links TRBV9 to TRBJ1-2; 7 bases line up with TRBD1. Germline CDR1 SGDLS, CDR2 YYNGEE. Trimming at V came to 5 bases and at J to 8 bases, leaving 12 bases not matched to a gene. CDR3 length equals 14 residues. The CDR3 DNA sequence: TGTGCCAGCAGTCCAACTGACAGGGCCCGAGGCTACACCTTC. This sequence encodes CASSPTDRARGYTF.

This chain links TRBV6-5 with TRBJ2-5; 12 bases line up with TRBD2. CDR3 length: 16 amino acids. The germline CDR1 and CDR2 sequences are MNHEY and SVGAGI. Trimming cost V 0 bases and J 11 bases; bases outside gene matches: 10. CDR3 nucleotide sequence: TGTGCCAGCAGTTACTCGAGGCCTAGCGGGGGGGGTGAGCAGTACTTC. This sequence encodes CASSYSRPSGGGEQYF.

In its sample, this clone was seen once. The chain couples TRBV19 to TRBJ1-4, with TRBD1 identical over 8 bases. With 6 bases clipped from V and 4 bases from J, the junction kept 10 bases outside the gene matches. Germline loops: CDR1 LNHDA, CDR2 SQIVND (reference sequence). CDR3 length: 16 residues. Here the CDR3 DNA reads TGTGCCAGTAGGAGGAAGACAGGGGACGGTAATGAAAAACTGTTTTTT. The encoded protein is CASRRKTGDGNEKLFF.

The rearrangement uses TRBV11-2 and TRBJ1-1; D is perhaps TRBD1 (5 bases). From germline, CDR1 is SGHAT and CDR2 FQNNGV. The CDR3 is made up of 14 amino acids. V was trimmed by 7 bases and J by 11 bases, leaving 23 bases between them. This chain's CDR3 is CASNPRGRGPRAFF. The CDR3 region has the DNA TGTGCCAGCAACCCCCGAGGGAGGGGTCCTAGGGCTTTCTTT.

The chain employs TRBV5-4 and TRBJ1-2; no clear D gene. The germline V and J ends were trimmed by 0 bases and 3 bases, with 6 bases remaining between them. The CDR3 has 13 residues. Germline CDR1 reads SGHNT; CDR2 reads YYREEE (reference sequence). This chain's CDR3 is CASSLEVDYGYTF. The CDR3 DNA follows: TGTGCCAGCAGCTTGGAGGTAGACTATGGCTACACCTTC. Complete variable domain (other parts from reference TRBV5-4 and TRBJ1-2): ETGVTQSPTHLIKTRGQQVTLRCSSQSGHNTVSWYQQALGQGPQFIFQYYREEENGRGNFPPRFSGLQFPNYSSELNVNALELDDSALYLCASSLEVDYGYTFGSGTRLTVV.

The rearrangement uses TRBV5-1 and TRBJ2-7, with TRBD1 as a possible D gene (5 bases). Trimming shortened V by 0 bases and J by 6 bases, and 7 bases separated the two germline ends. Per the germline V gene, CDR1 is SGHRS and CDR2 is YFSETQ. The CDR3 is 12 residues long. CDR3 sequence: CASSLERGEQYF. The CDR3 DNA reads TGCGCCAGCAGCTTGGAAAGGGGCGAGCAGTACTTC. Full variable domain (outside the CDR3, taken from reference TRBV5-1 and TRBJ2-7): KAGVTQTPRYLIKTRGQQVTLSCSPISGHRSVSWYQQTPGQGLQFLFEYFSETQRNKGNFPGRFSGRQFSNSRSEMNVSTLELGDSALYLCASSLERGEQYFGPGTRLTVT.

The CDR3 DNA is TGTGCCAGCAGCGCCCACGCCGGGACTAGCGAGGGGCCGCGGTACTTC. Its protein product is CASSAHAGTSEGPRYF. V gene TRBV7-8 combines with J gene TRBJ2-5, with TRBD2 identical over 10 bases. CDR3 length equals 16 residues. V gave up 5 bases and J gave up 13 bases; unmatched junction bases: 19. CDR1 is SGHVS and CDR2 is FQNEAQ in the germline V gene.

J is TRBJ2-2 and V is TRBV7-9, with D possibly TRBD1 on 6 matching bases. CDR1 SEHNR and CDR2 FQNEAQ come from the germline V gene (reference sequence). This CDR3 region has 15 residues. The V gene lost 1 base and the J gene lost 6 bases, with 12 bases spanning the gap. The CDR3 is CASSLGSSGAGELFF. CDR3 nucleotide sequence: TGTGCCAGCAGCTTAGGGAGTTCAGGGGCCGGGGAGCTGTTTTTT.

This clone was recorded a few times. This chain uses TRBV10-2 with TRBJ1-1; the D is unclear. Per germline, CDR1 WSHSY and CDR2 SAAADI. The CDR3 extends over 12 amino acids. Trimming left V 6 bases short and J 1 base short, with 6 bases between. The DNA for the CDR3 is TGCGCCAGCAGGGACCCGAACACTGAAGCTTTCTTT. It specifies CASRDPNTEAFF.

The chain couples TRBV5-6 to TRBJ1-5; D remains ambiguous. This CDR3 has 16 residues. V was pared by 3 bases and J by 6 bases, with 19 bases between. Germline V gene data show CDR1 as SGHDT and CDR2 as YYEEEE. This CDR3 reads CASSYQDRRRSQPQHF. The CDR3 coding sequence is TGTGCCAGCAGCTACCAGGACCGACGGCGGAGTCAGCCCCAGCATTTT.

The chain couples TRBV7-9 to TRBJ1-5; 9 bases map to TRBD1. The CDR3 is 14 residues long. Unmatched junction bases numbered 5, after V lost 5 bases and J lost 6 bases. From germline, CDR1 is SEHNR and CDR2 FQNEAQ (reference sequence). CDR3: CASSLGTGSQPQHF. CDR3 DNA sequence: TGTGCCAGCAGCCTCGGGACAGGGAGTCAGCCCCAGCATTTT.

This sequence joins TRBV6-1 and TRBJ2-1; 9 bases line up with TRBD1. V lost 2 bases to trimming and J lost 6 bases; unmatched junction nucleotides: 2. From germline, CDR1 is MNHNS and CDR2 SASEGT. The CDR3 covers 14 residues. The CDR3 sequence is CASSEYRGRNEQFF. The DNA of the CDR3 is TGTGCCAGCAGTGAATACAGGGGGCGCAATGAGCAGTTCTTC.

This clone was observed a single time. The genes are TRBV5-6 and TRBJ2-4, with D unclear. The V end was cut by 2 bases, the J end by 1 base, with 10 bases between. In germline, CDR1 is SGHDT, CDR2 YYEEEE. The CDR3 extends over 15 amino acids. CDR3 sequence reads: CASSFSRVAKNIQYF. The DNA for the CDR3 is TGTGCCAGCAGCTTTAGCCGGGTGGCCAAAAACATTCAGTACTTC.

V and J are TRBV6-6 and TRBJ1-1; weak D call: TRBD1 (5 bases). The CDR3 covers 16 residues. In germline, CDR1 is MNHNY, CDR2 SVGAGI (reference sequence). The V end was cut by 6 bases, the J end by 1 base, with 18 bases between. Written as DNA, the CDR3 is TGTGCCAGCAGACCGGCTGGGACGGGAAAGAACACTGAAGCTTTCTTT. It translates to CASRPAGTGKNTEAFF.

This clone was observed a few times. V usage is TRBV5-1 and J usage is TRBJ1-2, with TRBD1 matching over 7 bases. This CDR3 has 14 amino acids. V lost 5 bases to trimming and J lost 2 bases; unmatched junction nucleotides: 6. CDR1 SGHRS and CDR2 YFSETQ come from the germline V gene. The CDR3 here is CASRSTGTNYGYTF. The CDR3 DNA reads as TGCGCCAGCAGATCGACAGGGACCAACTATGGCTACACCTTC.

Only one count was recorded for this clone. This rearrangement joins TRBV15 to TRBJ2-7; D might be TRBD1 (6 bases). Trimming cost V 7 bases and J 2 bases, with 12 bases left between them. This CDR3 region has 13 residues. From germline, CDR1 is LNHNV and CDR2 YYDKDF (reference sequence). CDR3 sequence: CATKQGRTYEQYF. The CDR3 DNA reads TGTGCCACCAAACAGGGTCGGACCTACGAGCAGTACTTC.

V usage is TRBV5-1 and J usage is TRBJ2-5, with 8 bases aligning to TRBD2. The CDR3 is 15 residues long. The germline V gene encodes CDR1 SGHRS and CDR2 YFSETQ. The V and J ends lost 0 bases and 6 bases, in that order; junction bases with no gene match: 7. The DNA of the CDR3 is TGCGCCAGCAGCTTGGATAGCGGGGTGGCAAAGACCCAGTACTTC. Translated: CASSLDSGVAKTQYF.

The V call is TRBV30, the J call TRBJ1-3; TRBD1 agrees at 8 bases. Germline V lookup: CDR1 GTSNPN, CDR2 SVGIG (reference sequence). J lost 3 bases, V lost 3 bases, and 7 bases had no gene match. CDR3 length: 15 residues. The DNA for the CDR3 is TGTGCCTGGAGCCGACAGGGGAATGGTGGAAACACCATATATTTT. As protein: CAWSRQGNGGNTIYF.

V usage is TRBV18 and J usage is TRBJ2-7, with TRBD2 as a possible D gene (7 bases). Germline CDR1 KGHSH, CDR2 LQKENI. V was trimmed by 2 bases and J by 7 bases, leaving 12 bases between them. This CDR3 contains 13 residues. The CDR3 DNA reads as TGTGCCAGCTCACCAGGGGGGGCTGGGGAGCAGTACTTC. It codes for CASSPGGAGEQYF.

The chain carries TRBV4-1 and TRBJ2-1, with 12 bases lining up with TRBD2. V shed 5 bases and J 0 bases; nucleotides not matched to a gene: 14. Per germline, CDR1 MGHRA and CDR2 YSYEKL. There are 20 residues in the CDR3. CDR3 loop: CASSSWTSGALISSYNEQFF. The CDR3, as DNA: TGCGCCAGCAGCTCCTGGACTAGCGGGGCTCTTATAAGCTCCTACAATGAGCAGTTCTTC.

DNA of the CDR3: TGTGCCAGCAGCTTAAACAGTGTTTATTCACCCCTCCACTTT. This gives the protein CASSLNSVYSPLHF. The chain uses TRBV7-2 and TRBJ1-6; D is ambiguous. Germline CDR1 is SGHTA and CDR2 is FQGNSA. The CDR3 runs to 14 residues. Trimming removed 2 bases from V and 8 bases from J, with 10 bases in between.

This chain joins TRBV19 and TRBJ1-5; 9 bases are shared with TRBD1. The germline V gene has CDR1 LNHDA and CDR2 SQIVND (reference sequence). CDR3 size: 14 residues. V gave up 6 bases and J gave up 6 bases; unmatched junction bases: 6. CDR3 loop: CASSWGQGTQPQHF. Written as DNA, the CDR3 is TGTGCCAGTAGCTGGGGACAGGGAACTCAGCCCCAGCATTTT.

The rearrangement uses TRBV5-6 and TRBJ1-5; D remains unclear. Germline V gene sequence: CDR1 SGHDT, CDR2 YYEEEE. The CDR3 loop spans 14 amino acids. The V end lost 2 bases, the J end lost 1 base, and 7 bases lay between the germline ends. The CDR3 reads CASSFLGSNQPQHF. CDR3 coding DNA: TGTGCCAGCAGCTTTCTGGGGAGCAATCAGCCCCAGCATTTT.

The chain is built from TRBV27 and TRBJ1-2; D is possibly TRBD1 (5 bases). Germline lookup yields CDR1 MNHEY and CDR2 SMNVEV (reference sequence). The CDR3 runs to 14 residues. The V gene lost 6 bases and the J gene lost 6 bases, with 17 bases spanning the gap. The CDR3 DNA is TGTGCCAGCAGCTCTGCCGGGACCGCGAATGGCTACACCTTC. The encoded protein is CASSSAGTANGYTF.

This chain joins TRBV7-9 and TRBJ2-5; TRBD2 aligns across 12 bases. Trimming removed 1 base from V and 4 bases from J; junction bases left unmatched: 4. Per germline, CDR1 SEHNR and CDR2 FQNEAQ (reference sequence). This CDR3 has 16 residues. The DNA of the CDR3 is TGTGCCAGCAGCTTAGAGGTGACTAGCGGGGGAGAGACCCAGTACTTC. This encodes CASSLEVTSGGETQYF.

The genes are TRBV14 and TRBJ1-3; D unresolved. V lost 4 bases, J lost 1 base, and 5 bases lay in between. Germline V gene sequence: CDR1 SGHDN, CDR2 FVKESK. The CDR3 spans 13 residues. The CDR3 protein is CASSLGSGNTIYF. For the CDR3, the DNA is TGTGCCAGCAGCCTAGGTTCTGGAAACACCATATATTTT.

The chain has TRBV6-5 and TRBJ2-2; D ambiguous. The CDR3 runs to 15 residues. V dropped 6 bases and J dropped 0 bases, with 11 bases sitting between them. Germline loops: CDR1 MNHEY, CDR2 SVGAGI. CDR3 loop: CASSHRFANTGELFF. In DNA form, the CDR3 reads TGTGCCAGCAGCCACCGCTTCGCGAACACCGGGGAGCTGTTTTTT.

The chain carries TRBV11-2 and TRBJ2-7; tentatively, D is TRBD2 (5 bases). The V end was cut by 4 bases, the J end by 3 bases, with 7 bases between. The CDR3 covers 12 residues. Germline V gene sequence: CDR1 SGHAT, CDR2 FQNNGV. Written as DNA, the CDR3 is TGTGCCAGCAGCTCGGGGTTCTACGAGCAGTACTTC. This translates into CASSSGFYEQYF.

Concerning this clone itself: The junction does not match germline at one end; this may be a read error. The chain recombines TRBV7-7 with TRBJ1-1; no clear D. The CDR3 is made up of 15 amino acids. Per the germline V gene, CDR1 is SSHAT and CDR2 is FNYEAQ (reference sequence). In nucleotides, the CDR3 is TGTGCTAGCAGCTCCCTGATCCGGATGGGCACTGAAGCTTTCTTT. This encodes CASSSLIRMGTEAFF.